The TCR beta chain under discussion was sequenced for a study of blood T cells in healthy people across ages. A few counts support this clonotype. Antigen specificity is unknown. Findings of the study overall: Because sorting was not performed, PBMCs prevented conclusive naive versus antigen-experienced comparison.

Alongside a J-beta primer mix, a sample-barcoded 5' primer served in a second PCR lasting roughly 7 to 11 cycles. MiXCR, run by TCRdb on the 5' RACE reads, gives a single entry per CDR3 protein. There are 1,800,000 or so distinct CDR3 sequences in the sample; more than 35% occur only once, and more than 20% lies in the top ten. Per the germline V gene, CDR1 is MNHEY and CDR2 is SMNVEV (reference sequence). CDR3 length: 13 amino acids. The rearrangement links TRBV27 to TRBJ2-5, with D tentatively TRBD1 or TRBD2 (5 bases each). The DNA end favors TRBJ2-7, so the J call may be wrong. The sequencing sample was made of blood. The source of this sequence is a human donor in good health. The chain's CDR3 is CASSWGREIEQYF. The CDR3 nucleotides read TGTGCCAGCAGTTGGGGCAGGGAGATCGAGCAGTACTTC.